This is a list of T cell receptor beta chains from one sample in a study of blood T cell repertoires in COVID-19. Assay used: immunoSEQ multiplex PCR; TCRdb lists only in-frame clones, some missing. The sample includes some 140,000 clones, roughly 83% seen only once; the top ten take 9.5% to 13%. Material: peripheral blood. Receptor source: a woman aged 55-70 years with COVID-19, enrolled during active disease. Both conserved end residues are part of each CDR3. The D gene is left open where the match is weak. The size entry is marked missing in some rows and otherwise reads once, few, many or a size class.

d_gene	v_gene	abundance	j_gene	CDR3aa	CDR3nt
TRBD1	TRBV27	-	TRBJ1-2	CASSKGQGRGYTF	TGTGCCAGCAGTAAGGGACAGGGAAGAGGCTACACCTTC
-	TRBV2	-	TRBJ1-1	CASSAQWNTEAFF	TGTGCCAGCAGTGCACAGTGGAACACTGAAGCTTTCTTT
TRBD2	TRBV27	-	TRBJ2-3	CASSPKGAGGFTDTQYF	TGTGCCAGCAGCCCTAAGGGGGCGGGGGGGTTCACAGATACGCAGTATTTT
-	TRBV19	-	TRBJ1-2	CASSPPVTF	TGTGCCAGTAGCCCCCCCGTCACCTTC
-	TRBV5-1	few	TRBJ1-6	CASSSGDSPLHF	TGCGCCAGCAGCTCCGGGGATTCACCCCTCCACTTT
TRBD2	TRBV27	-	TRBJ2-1	CASKPTSGGNNEQFF	TGTGCCAGCAAACCTACTAGCGGGGGGAATAATGAGCAGTTCTTC
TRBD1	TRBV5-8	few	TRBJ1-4	CASSLDRGRSNEKLFF	TGTGCCAGCAGCCTGGACAGGGGGAGATCTAATGAAAAACTGTTTTTT
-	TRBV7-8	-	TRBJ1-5	CASSFRTGFLTQHF	TGTGCCAGCAGCTTTCGGACGGGGTTCTTGACCCAGCATTTT
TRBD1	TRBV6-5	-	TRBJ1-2	CASKDREDNYGYTF	TGTGCCAGCAAGGACAGGGAGGACAACTATGGCTACACCTTC
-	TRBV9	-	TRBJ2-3	CASSVRQSTDTQYF	TGTGCCAGCAGCGTACGACAGAGCACAGATACGCAGTATTTT
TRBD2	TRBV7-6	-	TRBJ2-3	CASSPRLAGGAGSTDTQYF	TGTGCCAGCAGCCCCCGACTAGCGGGAGGCGCGGGGAGCACAGATACGCAGTATTTT
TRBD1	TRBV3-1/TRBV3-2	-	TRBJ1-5	CASSARDRGPNQPQHF	TGTGCCAGCAGCGCACGAGACAGGGGGCCTAATCAGCCCCAGCATTTT
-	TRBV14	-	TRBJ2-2	CASSQEGLSTGELFF	TGTGCCAGCAGCCAGGAAGGACTATCCACCGGGGAGCTGTTTTTT
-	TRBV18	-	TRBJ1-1	CASSPEAVNTEAFF	TGTGCCAGCTCCCCAGAGGCGGTGAACACTGAAGCTTTCTTT
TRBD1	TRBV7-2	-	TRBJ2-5	CASSLQGAEETQYF	TGTGCCAGCAGCTTACAGGGGGCAGAGGAGACCCAGTACTTC
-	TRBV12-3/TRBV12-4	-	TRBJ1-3	CASSGLTGNTIYF	TGTGCCAGCAGCGGACTGACTGGAAACACCATATATTTT
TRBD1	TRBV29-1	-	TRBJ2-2	CSVQGQGSTGELFF	TGCAGCGTTCAGGGACAGGGGTCCACCGGGGAGCTGTTTTTT
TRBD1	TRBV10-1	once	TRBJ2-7	CASSRGGSFYEQYF	TGCGCCAGCAGCCGAGGGGGCAGCTTCTACGAGCAGTACTTC
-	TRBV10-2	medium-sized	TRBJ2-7	CASSVTSYEQYF	TGCGCCAGCAGTGTAACTAGTTACGAGCAGTACTTC
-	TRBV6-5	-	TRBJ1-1	CASSNYRNTEAFF	TGTGCCAGCAGTAACTACAGGAACACTGAAGCTTTCTTT
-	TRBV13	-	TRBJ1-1	CASSLREITEAFF	TGTGCCAGCAGCCTCCGGGAGATCACTGAAGCTTTCTTT
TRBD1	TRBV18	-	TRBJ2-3	CASSPNGQDTDTQYF	TGTGCCAGCTCACCAAATGGACAGGACACAGATACGCAGTATTTT
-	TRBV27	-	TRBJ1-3	CASSFQGLRGNTIYF	TGTGCCAGCAGTTTCCAGGGGCTAAGGGGAAACACCATATATTTT
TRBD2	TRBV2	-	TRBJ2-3	CASSPAGRSTDTQYF	TGTGCCAGCAGCCCAGCGGGACGTAGCACAGATACGCAGTATTTT
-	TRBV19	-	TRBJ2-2	CASRLVPGELFF	TGTGCCAGTAGACTAGTTCCCGGGGAGCTGTTTTTT
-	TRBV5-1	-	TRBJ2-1	CASSFGGKLRDEQFF	TGCGCCAGCAGCTTCGGAGGGAAGTTGAGAGATGAGCAGTTCTTC
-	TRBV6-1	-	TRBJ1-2	CASSEAGFYGYTF	TGTGCCAGCAGTGAAGCCGGGTTCTATGGCTACACCTTC
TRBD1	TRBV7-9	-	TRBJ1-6	CASSSTTGTGEDSPLHF	TGTGCCAGCAGCTCCACAACCGGGACAGGGGAGGATTCACCCCTCCACTTT
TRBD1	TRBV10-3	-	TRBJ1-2	CAISTGQAGLANYGYTF	TGTGCCATCAGTACAGGACAGGCCGGCCTCGCTAACTATGGCTACACCTTC
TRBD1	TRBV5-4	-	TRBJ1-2	CASSFGTGRNGYTF	TGTGCCAGCAGCTTTGGGACAGGGAGGAACGGCTACACCTTC
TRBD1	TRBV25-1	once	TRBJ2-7	CASSPRDRVPEQYF	TGTGCCAGCAGTCCCCGGGACAGGGTCCCGGAGCAGTACTTC
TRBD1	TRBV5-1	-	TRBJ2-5	CASSPSGTGLETQYF	TGCGCCAGCAGCCCCAGTGGGACAGGGTTGGAGACCCAGTACTTC
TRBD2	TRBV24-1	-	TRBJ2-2	CATSDFEVAGVGTGELFF	TGTGCCACCAGTGATTTCGAGGTAGCGGGAGTAGGGACCGGGGAGCTGTTTTTT
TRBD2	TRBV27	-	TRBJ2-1	CASSFIAGVSYNEQFF	TGTGCCAGCAGTTTTATAGCGGGAGTGTCCTACAATGAGCAGTTCTTC
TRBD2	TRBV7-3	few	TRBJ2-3	CASSGQRGVTDTQYF	TGTGCCAGCAGCGGTCAGCGGGGGGTCACAGATACGCAGTATTTT
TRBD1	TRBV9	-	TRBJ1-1	CASSPWDRGAEAFF	TGTGCCAGCAGCCCCTGGGACAGGGGAGCTGAAGCTTTCTTT
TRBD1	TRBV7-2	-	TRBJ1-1	CASSLQTGVNTEAFF	TGTGCCAGCAGCTTACAGACAGGGGTGAACACTGAAGCTTTCTTT
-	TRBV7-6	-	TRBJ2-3	CASSYQASLLVTDTQYF	TGTGCCAGCAGCTACCAGGCCTCTCTACTCGTCACAGATACGCAGTATTTT
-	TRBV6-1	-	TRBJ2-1	CASSEYSSYNEQFF	TGTGCCAGCAGTGAATACAGCTCCTACAATGAGCAGTTCTTC
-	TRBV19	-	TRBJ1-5	CASRSRGGPSNQPQHF	TGTGCCAGTAGGTCCAGGGGAGGGCCTAGCAATCAGCCCCAGCATTTT
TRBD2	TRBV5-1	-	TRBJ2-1	CASSLEGLAGVNEQFF	TGCGCCAGCAGCTTGGAGGGACTAGCGGGAGTAAATGAGCAGTTCTTC
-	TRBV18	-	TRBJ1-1	CATEAGMNTEAFF	TGTGCCACAGAAGCAGGTATGAACACTGAAGCTTTCTTT
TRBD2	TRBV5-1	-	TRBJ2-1	CASSTTSGGDNEQFF	TGCGCCAGCAGCACAACTAGCGGGGGGGACAATGAGCAGTTCTTC
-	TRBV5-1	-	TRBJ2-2	CASSLEGGGTGELFF	TGCGCCAGCAGCTTGGAGGGAGGTGGAACCGGGGAGCTGTTTTTT
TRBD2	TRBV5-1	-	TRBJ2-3	CASSLGKSSGGTDTQYF	TGCGCCAGCAGCTTGGGGAAATCTAGCGGGGGAACAGATACGCAGTATTTT
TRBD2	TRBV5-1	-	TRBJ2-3	CASQTSVPSTDTQYF	TGCGCCAGCCAGACTAGCGTTCCTAGCACAGATACGCAGTATTTT
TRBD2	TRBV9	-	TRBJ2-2	CASSPRTSGNTGELFF	TGTGCCAGCAGCCCACGGACTAGCGGGAACACCGGGGAGCTGTTTTTT
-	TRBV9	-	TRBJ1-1	CASSGGGGVNTEAFF	TGTGCCAGCAGCGGGGGAGGCGGGGTGAACACTGAAGCTTTCTTT
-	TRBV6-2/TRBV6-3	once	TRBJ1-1	CASSPGWARAFF	TGTGCCAGCAGTCCGGGGTGGGCCAGAGCTTTCTTT
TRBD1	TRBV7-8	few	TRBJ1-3	CASSARDRPPSGNTIYF	TGTGCCAGCAGCGCGAGGGACAGGCCACCCTCTGGAAACACCATATATTTT
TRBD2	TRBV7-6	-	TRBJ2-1	CASSRRGLGGGDEQFF	TGTGCCAGCAGCAGACGGGGACTAGGAGGTGGGGATGAGCAGTTCTTC
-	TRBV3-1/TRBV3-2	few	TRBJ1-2	CASSQGQSNYGYTF	TGTGCCAGCAGCCAAGGGCAGTCCAACTATGGCTACACCTTC
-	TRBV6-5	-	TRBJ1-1	CASSKQGMNTEAFF	TGTGCCAGCAGTAAACAGGGAATGAACACTGAAGCTTTCTTT
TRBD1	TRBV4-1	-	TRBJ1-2	CASSRRDRDFPLGYTF	TGCGCCAGCAGCCGAAGGGACAGGGATTTCCCTCTTGGCTACACCTTC
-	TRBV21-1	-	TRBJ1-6	CTSSKGRQGEKPLHF	TGTACCAGCAGCAAAGGGCGGCAGGGCGAAAAGCCCCTCCACTTT
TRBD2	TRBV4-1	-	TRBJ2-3	CASSQGRLAGDTQYF	TGCGCCAGCAGCCAGGGACGACTAGCTGGAGATACGCAGTATTTT
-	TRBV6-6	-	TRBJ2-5	CASSYRLQGETQYF	TGTGCCAGCAGTTACCGGCTCCAGGGAGAGACCCAGTACTTC
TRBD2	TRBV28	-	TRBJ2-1	CASSLLAGGKNEQFF	TGTGCCAGCAGTCTCCTAGCGGGAGGGAAGAATGAGCAGTTCTTC